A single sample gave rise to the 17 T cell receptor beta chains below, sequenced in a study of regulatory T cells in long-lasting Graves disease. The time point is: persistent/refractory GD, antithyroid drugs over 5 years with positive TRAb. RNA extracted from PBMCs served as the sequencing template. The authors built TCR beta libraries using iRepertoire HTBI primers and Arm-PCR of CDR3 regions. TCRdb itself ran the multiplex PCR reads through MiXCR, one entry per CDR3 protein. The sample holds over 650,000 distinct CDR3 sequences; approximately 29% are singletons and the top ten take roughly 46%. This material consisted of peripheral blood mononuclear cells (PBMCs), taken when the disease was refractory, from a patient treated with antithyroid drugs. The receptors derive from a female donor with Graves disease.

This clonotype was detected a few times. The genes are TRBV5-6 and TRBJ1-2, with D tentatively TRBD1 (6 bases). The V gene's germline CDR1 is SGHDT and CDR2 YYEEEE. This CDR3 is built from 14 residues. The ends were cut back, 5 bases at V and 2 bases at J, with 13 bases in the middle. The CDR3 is CASSTAGGNYGYTF. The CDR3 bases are TGTGCCAGCAGTACCGCCGGGGGCAACTATGGCTACACCTTC.

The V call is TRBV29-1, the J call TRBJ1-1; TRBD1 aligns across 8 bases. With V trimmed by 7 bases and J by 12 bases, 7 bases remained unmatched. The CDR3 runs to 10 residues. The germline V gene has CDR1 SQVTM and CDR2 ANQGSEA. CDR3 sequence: CSAEDREPFF. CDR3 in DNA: TGCAGCGCTGAGGACAGGGAACCTTTCTTT.

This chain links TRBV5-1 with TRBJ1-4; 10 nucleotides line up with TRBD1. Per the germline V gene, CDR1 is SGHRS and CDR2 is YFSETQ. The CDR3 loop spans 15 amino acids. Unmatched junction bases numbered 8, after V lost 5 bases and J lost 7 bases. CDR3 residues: CASRPRTGGTEKLFF. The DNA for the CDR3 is TGCGCCAGCAGACCTCGGACAGGGGGGACTGAAAAACTGTTTTTT.

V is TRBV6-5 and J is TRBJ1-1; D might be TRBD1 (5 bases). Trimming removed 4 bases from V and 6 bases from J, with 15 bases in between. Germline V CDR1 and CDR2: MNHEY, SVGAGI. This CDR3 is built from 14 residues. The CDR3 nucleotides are TGTGCCAGCAGTTCTACACTGGCGGGGGCTGAAGCTTTCTTT. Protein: CASSSTLAGAEAFF.

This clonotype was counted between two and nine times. CDR3 in amino acids: CASSLSGGRGEQYF. CDR3 nucleotides: TGTGCCAGCAGTTTAAGCGGTGGTAGAGGAGAGCAGTACTTC. The chain recombines TRBV28 with TRBJ2-7, with a weak D call TRBD2 (5 bases). CDR3 length: 14 residues. The germline V gene has CDR1 MDHEN and CDR2 SYDVKM. Trimming pared 2 bases from V and 7 bases from J, leaving 15 bases between.

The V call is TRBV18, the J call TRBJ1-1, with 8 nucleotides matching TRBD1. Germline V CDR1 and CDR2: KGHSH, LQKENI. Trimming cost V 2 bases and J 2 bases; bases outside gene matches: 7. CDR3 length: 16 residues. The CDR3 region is CASSPVWTGLNTEAFF. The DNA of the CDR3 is TGTGCCAGCTCACCAGTGTGGACAGGGCTAAACACTGAAGCTTTCTTT.

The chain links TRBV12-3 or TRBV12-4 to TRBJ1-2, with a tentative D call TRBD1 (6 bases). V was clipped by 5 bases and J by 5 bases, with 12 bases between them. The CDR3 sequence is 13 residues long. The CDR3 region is CASSPGAAYGYTF. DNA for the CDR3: TGTGCCAGCAGTCCGGGGGCGGCGTATGGCTACACCTTC.

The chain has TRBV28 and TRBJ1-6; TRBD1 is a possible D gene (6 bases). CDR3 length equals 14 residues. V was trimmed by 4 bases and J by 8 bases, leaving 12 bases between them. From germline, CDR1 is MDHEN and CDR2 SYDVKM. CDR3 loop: CASSSQGGDSPLHF. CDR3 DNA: TGTGCCAGCAGTTCACAGGGAGGGGATTCACCCCTCCACTTT.

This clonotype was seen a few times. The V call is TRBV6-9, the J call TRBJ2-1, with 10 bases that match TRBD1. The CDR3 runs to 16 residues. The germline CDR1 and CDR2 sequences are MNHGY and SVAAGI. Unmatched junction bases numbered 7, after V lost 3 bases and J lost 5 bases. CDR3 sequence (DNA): TGTGCCAGCAGTTACTTGGGACAGGGGACCGACAATGAGCAGTTCTTC. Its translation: CASSYLGQGTDNEQFF.

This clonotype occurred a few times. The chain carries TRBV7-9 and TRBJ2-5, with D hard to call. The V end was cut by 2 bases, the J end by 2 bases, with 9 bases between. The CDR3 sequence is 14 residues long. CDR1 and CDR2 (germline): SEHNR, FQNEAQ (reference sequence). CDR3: CASSLTLRQETQYF. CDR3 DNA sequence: TGTGCCAGCAGCTTAACACTCAGGCAAGAGACCCAGTACTTC.

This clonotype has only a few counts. The CDR3 region is CASSSTQTGGRELFF. CDR3 in DNA: TGTGCCAGCAGTTCCACCCAAACAGGGGGCCGGGAGCTGTTTTTT. The chain combines TRBV12-3 or TRBV12-4 with TRBJ2-2; 9 bases align to TRBD1. This CDR3 region has 15 residues. V trimming: 4 bases; J trimming: 9 bases; junction bases outside the gene matches: 9.

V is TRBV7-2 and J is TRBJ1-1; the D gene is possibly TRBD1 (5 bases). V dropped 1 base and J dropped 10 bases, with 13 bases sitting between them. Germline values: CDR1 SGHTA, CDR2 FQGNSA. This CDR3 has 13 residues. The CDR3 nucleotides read TGTGCCAGCAGCTTAGTGGTGGAAGGGGCAGCTTTCTTT. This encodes CASSLVVEGAAFF.

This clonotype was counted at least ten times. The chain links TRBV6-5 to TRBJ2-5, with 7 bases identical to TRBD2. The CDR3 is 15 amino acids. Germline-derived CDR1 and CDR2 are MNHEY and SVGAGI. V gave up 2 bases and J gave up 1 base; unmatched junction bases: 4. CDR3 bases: TGTGCCAGCAGTTACCCCTCGGGGGGCCAAGAGACCCAGTACTTC. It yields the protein CASSYPSGGQETQYF.

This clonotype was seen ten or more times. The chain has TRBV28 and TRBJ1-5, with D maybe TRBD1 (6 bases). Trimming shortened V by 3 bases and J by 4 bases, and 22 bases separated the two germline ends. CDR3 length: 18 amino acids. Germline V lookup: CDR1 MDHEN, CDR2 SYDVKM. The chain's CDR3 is CASSFPGQTTSGNQPQHF. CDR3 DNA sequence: TGTGCCAGCAGTTTCCCCGGACAGACAACTAGTGGGAATCAGCCCCAGCATTTT.

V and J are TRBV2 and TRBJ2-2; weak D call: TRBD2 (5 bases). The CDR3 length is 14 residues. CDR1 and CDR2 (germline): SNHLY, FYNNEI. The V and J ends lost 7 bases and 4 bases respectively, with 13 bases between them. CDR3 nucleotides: TGTGCCAGCATATTTGGGAGACTCACCGGGGAGCTGTTTTTT. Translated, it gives CASIFGRLTGELFF.

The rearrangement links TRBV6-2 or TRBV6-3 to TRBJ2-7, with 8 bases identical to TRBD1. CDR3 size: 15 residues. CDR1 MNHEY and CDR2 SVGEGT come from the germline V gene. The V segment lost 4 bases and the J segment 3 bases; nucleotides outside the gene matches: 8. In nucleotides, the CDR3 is TGTGCCAGCAGTTGGGATGTCGGACAGGGCTACGAGCAGTACTTC. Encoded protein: CASSWDVGQGYEQYF.

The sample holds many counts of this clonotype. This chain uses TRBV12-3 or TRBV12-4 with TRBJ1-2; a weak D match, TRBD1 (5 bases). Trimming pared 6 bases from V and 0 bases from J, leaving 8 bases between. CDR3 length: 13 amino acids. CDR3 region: CASSLDTNYGYTF. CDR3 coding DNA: TGTGCCAGCAGCCTGGACACTAACTATGGCTACACCTTC.